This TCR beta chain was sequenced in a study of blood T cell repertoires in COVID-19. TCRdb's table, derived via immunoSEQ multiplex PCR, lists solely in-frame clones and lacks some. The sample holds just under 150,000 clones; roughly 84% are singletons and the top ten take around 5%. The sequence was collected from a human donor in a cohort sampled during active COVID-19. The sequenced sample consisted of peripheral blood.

The CDR3 sequence: CASSVFSGGDTEAFF. CDR3 sequence (DNA): TGTGCCAGCAGCGTTTTTTCGGGTGGCGACACTGAAGCTTTCTTT. The V and J genes are TRBV9 and TRBJ1-1; D call uncertain. The CDR3 totals 15 residues. Germline assignment: CDR1 SGDLS and CDR2 YYNGEE. The V gene lost 2 bases and the J gene lost 3 bases, with 14 bases spanning the gap. The whole variable domain, filled in from reference TRBV9 and TRBJ1-1, reads DSGVTQTPKHLITATGQRVTLRCSPRSGDLSVYWYQQSLDQGLQFLIQYYNGEERAKGNILERFSAQQFPDLHSELNLSSLELGDSALYFCASSVFSGGDTEAFFGQGTRLTVV.